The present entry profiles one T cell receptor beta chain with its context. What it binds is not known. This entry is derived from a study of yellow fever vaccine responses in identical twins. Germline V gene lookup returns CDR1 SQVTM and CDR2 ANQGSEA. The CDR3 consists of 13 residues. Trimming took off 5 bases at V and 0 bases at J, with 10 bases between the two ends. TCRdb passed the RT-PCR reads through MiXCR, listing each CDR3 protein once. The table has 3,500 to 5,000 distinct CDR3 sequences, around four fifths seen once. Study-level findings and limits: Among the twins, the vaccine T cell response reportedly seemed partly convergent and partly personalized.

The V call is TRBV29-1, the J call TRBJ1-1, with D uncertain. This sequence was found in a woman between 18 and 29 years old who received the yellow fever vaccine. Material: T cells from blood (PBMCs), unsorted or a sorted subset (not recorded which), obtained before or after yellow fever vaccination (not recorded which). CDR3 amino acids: CSVRTEVNTEAFF. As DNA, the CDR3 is TGCAGCGTTCGAACGGAGGTGAACACTGAAGCTTTCTTT.